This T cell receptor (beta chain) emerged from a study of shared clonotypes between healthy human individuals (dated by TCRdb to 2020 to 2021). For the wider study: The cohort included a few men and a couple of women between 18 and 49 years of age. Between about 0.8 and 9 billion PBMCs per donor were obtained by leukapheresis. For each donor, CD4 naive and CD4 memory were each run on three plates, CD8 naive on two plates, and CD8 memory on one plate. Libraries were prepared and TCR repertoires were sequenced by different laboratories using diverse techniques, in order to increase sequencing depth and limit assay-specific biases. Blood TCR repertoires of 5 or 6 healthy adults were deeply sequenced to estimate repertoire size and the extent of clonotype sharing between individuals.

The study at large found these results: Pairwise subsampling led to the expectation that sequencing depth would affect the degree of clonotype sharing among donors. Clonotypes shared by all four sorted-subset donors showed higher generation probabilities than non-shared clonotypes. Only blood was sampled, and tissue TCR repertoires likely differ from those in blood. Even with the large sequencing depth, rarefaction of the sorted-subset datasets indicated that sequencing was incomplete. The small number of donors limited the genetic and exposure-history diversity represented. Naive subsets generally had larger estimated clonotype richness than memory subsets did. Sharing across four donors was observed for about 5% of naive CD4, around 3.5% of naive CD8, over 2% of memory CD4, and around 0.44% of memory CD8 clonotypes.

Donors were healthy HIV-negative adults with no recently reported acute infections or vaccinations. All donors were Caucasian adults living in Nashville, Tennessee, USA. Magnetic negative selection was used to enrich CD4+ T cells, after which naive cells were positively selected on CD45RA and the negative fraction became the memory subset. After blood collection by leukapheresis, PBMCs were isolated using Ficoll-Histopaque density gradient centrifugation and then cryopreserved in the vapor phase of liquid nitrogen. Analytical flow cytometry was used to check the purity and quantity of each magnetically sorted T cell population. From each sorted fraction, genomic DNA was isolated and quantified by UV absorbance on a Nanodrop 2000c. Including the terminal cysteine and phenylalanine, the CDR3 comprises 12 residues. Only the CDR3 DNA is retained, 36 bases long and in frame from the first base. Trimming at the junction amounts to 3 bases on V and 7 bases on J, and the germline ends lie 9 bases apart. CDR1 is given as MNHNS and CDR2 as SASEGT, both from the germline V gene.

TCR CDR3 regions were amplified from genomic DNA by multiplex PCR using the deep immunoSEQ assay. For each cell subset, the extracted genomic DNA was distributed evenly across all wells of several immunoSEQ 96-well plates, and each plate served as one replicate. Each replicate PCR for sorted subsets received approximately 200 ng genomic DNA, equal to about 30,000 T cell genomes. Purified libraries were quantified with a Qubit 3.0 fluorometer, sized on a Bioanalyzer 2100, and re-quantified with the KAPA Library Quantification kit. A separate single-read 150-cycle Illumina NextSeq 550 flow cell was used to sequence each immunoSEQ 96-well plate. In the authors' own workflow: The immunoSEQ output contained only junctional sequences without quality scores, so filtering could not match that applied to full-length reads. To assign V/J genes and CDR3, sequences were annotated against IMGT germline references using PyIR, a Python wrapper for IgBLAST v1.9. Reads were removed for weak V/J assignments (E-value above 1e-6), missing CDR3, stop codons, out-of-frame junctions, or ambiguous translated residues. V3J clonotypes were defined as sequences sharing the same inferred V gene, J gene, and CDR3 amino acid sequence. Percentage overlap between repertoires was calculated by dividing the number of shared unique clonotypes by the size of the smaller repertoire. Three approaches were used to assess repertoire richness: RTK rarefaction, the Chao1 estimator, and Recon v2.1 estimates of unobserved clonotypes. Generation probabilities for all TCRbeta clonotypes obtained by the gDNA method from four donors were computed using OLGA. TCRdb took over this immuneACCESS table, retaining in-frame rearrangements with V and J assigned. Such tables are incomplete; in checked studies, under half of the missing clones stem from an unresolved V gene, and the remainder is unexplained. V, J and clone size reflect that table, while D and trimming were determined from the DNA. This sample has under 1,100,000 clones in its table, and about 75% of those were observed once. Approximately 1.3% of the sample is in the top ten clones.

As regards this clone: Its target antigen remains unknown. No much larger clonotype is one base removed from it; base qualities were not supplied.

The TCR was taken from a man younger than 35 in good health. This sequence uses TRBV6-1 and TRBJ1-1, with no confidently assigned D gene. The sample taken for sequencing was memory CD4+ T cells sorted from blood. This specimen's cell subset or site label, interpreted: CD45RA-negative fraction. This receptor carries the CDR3 CASSDDLGEAFF. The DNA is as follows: TGTGCCAGCAGTGACGACCTCGGTGAAGCTTTCTTT.